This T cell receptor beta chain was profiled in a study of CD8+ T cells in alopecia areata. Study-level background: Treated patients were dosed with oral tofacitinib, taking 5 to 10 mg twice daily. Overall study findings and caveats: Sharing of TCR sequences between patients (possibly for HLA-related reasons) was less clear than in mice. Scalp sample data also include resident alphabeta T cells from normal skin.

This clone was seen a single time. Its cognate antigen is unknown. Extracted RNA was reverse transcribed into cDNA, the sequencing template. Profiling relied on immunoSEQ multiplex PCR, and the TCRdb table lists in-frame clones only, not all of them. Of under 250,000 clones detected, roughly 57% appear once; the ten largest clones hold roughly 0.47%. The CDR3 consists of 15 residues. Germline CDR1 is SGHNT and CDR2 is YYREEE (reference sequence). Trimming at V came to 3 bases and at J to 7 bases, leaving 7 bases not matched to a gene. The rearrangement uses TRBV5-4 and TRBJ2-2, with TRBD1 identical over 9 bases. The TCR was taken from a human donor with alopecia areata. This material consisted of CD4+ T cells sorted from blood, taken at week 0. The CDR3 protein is CASSYRDRANGELFF. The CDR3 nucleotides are TGTGCCAGCAGCTACCGGGACAGGGCTAACGGGGAGCTGTTTTTT.